This entry describes one TCR beta chain. The CDR3 covers 16 residues. V gave up 0 bases and J gave up 7 bases; unmatched junction bases: 3. The germline gives CDR1 LGHNA, CDR2 YNFKEQ. This sample stems from a study of T cell clones after liver transplantation. Repertoires were generated with immunoSEQ multiplex PCR, while TCRdb's copy carries only in-frame clones and drops some. The table lists around 35,000 clones, 90% to 95% of them singletons, with around 26% in the top ten. The chain links TRBV4-2 to TRBJ2-1; 13 positions match TRBD2. This specimen was CD8+ T cells from blood, taken 12 months after liver transplant. This receptor was identified in a human patient who received a liver transplant. Some T cells may have come from the graft donor. DNA of the CDR3: TGTGCCAGCAGCCAAGATGAACTAGCGGGAGGGAATGAGCAGTTCTTC. Protein: CASSQDELAGGNEQFF.